The T cell receptor (beta chain) under discussion was sequenced for a study of CXCR3-negative and CXCR3-positive naive CD8 T cells. The germline V gene encodes CDR1 SGHRS and CDR2 YFSETQ. CDR3 size: 16 residues. UMI labels and 5' RACE were used to prepare the TRB cDNA libraries. Each CDR3 protein gets one entry in TCRdb, which reprocessed the 5' RACE reads and gives no DNA. In total, the table holds 3,000 to 5,000 distinct CDR3 sequences. Material for sequencing was naive CXCR3- CD8+ T cells from blood. Sample subset: CD45RO-CCR7+CD27+CD95- naive CD8+ T cells lacking CXCR3 (TNR3-). The chain has TRBV5-1 and TRBJ2-1. This receptor was identified in a human donor in good health. Some clones in this sample may be carry-over from other donors' samples. The chain's CDR3 is CASSSRQGLRYNEQFF.